These 2 T cell receptor beta chains originate from one sample sequenced in a study of blood T cells in healthy people across ages. A J-beta primer mix and a sample-barcoded 5' primer were used in a second PCR of roughly 7 to 12 cycles. TCRdb analysed the 5' RACE reads with MiXCR anew, one entry per CDR3 protein. The sample shows 600,000 to 850,000 distinct CDR3 sequences, 20% to 25% of them seen only once. These data were also reused for a study on T cells of mothers and their children.

The specimen sequenced was blood. Receptor source: a boy aged 5-17 years in good health.

The chain joins TRBV5-1 to TRBJ1-2, with 7 positions matching TRBD1. From germline, CDR1 is SGHRS and CDR2 YFSETQ. The CDR3 contains 15 residues. Germline trimming cut 0 bases from V and 8 bases from J; bases unmatched to any gene: 10. CDR3 nucleotide sequence: TGCGCCAGCAGCTTGGATGTCAGGGGGAATGAAGGCTACACCTTC. This translates into CASSLDVRGNEGYTF.

The chain is built from TRBV9 and TRBJ2-4; 7 bases line up with TRBD1. The CDR3 covers 20 residues. V lost 4 bases to trimming and J lost 1 base; unmatched junction nucleotides: 20. Germline CDR1 SGDLS, CDR2 YYNGEE. CDR3 in amino acids: CASSTYSGTDAQLAKNIQYF. The CDR3 DNA reads TGTGCCAGCAGCACATACTCCGGGACAGACGCCCAACTGGCCAAAAACATTCAGTACTTC.